Listed below are T cell receptor beta chains from one sample, sequenced in a study of blood T cell repertoires in COVID-19. TCRdb's table, derived via immunoSEQ multiplex PCR, lists solely in-frame clones and lacks some. This sample has 90,000 to 120,000 clones; approximately 80% occur once, and the top ten carry more than 4%. The sequencing input was peripheral blood. The receptors shown here come from a man between 65 and 85 years old with acute or convalescent COVID-19. Both conserved end residues are part of each CDR3. A D gene is named only where the DNA matches it firmly. Clone size is shown for a subset of rows, as once, few, many or a class of expanded clone.

V gene,clone size,D gene,J gene,CDR3 protein,CDR3 DNA
TRBV12-3/TRBV12-4,-,-,TRBJ2-2,CASREGQTGELFF,TGTGCCAGCAGAGAAGGACAGACCGGGGAGCTGTTTTTT
TRBV18,-,TRBD2,TRBJ2-3,CASSPSTSGGDTQYF,TGTGCCAGCTCACCCTCGACTAGCGGGGGGGATACGCAGTATTTT
TRBV18,-,-,TRBJ1-5,CASSPTRDNQPQHF,TGTGCCAGCTCACCAACCAGGGACAATCAGCCCCAGCATTTT
TRBV6-5,many,TRBD1,TRBJ2-2,CASNLGQVNTGELFF,TGTGCCAGCAACCTGGGACAGGTGAACACCGGGGAGCTGTTTTTT
TRBV27,-,-,TRBJ2-1,CASSFLYIAFGPPQPFF,TGTGCCAGCAGTTTTCTATACATCGCTTTTGGGCCGCCCCAACCGTTCTTC
TRBV21-1,-,-,TRBJ1-6,CASSKVIGTVLNSPLHF,TGTGCCAGCAGCAAAGTCATAGGGACAGTACTCAATTCACCCCTCCACTTT
TRBV27,-,TRBD1,TRBJ1-2,CASRDRGLSGYTF,TGTGCCAGCAGAGACAGGGGGCTAAGCGGCTACACCTTC
TRBV2,-,-,TRBJ1-1,CASLVTTMNTEAFF,TGTGCCAGCCTTGTAACAACGATGAACACTGAAGCTTTCTTT
TRBV6-1,-,TRBD2,TRBJ2-5,CASSERGTSGVQETQYF,TGTGCCAGCAGTGAAAGAGGAACTAGCGGGGTCCAAGAGACCCAGTACTTC
TRBV6-5,-,-,TRBJ2-3,CASSHPRADTQYF,TGTGCCAGCAGTCACCCCAGGGCAGATACGCAGTATTTT
TRBV5-6,-,-,TRBJ1-1,CASSLERRTEAFF,TGTGCCAGCAGCTTGGAGAGGCGCACTGAAGCTTTCTTT
TRBV6-5,-,-,TRBJ2-1,CASKGLQYNEQFF,TGTGCCAGCAAAGGACTTCAATACAATGAGCAGTTCTTC
TRBV7-6,-,-,TRBJ2-1,CASSLSLNSYNEQFF,TGTGCCAGCAGCCTATCCCTTAACTCCTACAATGAGCAGTTCTTC
TRBV29-1,-,-,TRBJ1-5,CSVAGASDQPQHF,TGCAGCGTGGCAGGGGCCTCTGATCAGCCCCAGCATTTT
TRBV29-1,-,TRBD2,TRBJ2-5,CSVHSGVNQETQYF,TGCAGCGTTCATAGCGGGGTGAACCAAGAGACCCAGTACTTC
TRBV6-5,-,TRBD1,TRBJ2-2,CASRGQINTGELFF,TGTGCCAGCCGGGGACAGATCAACACCGGGGAGCTGTTTTTT
TRBV4-3,-,-,TRBJ1-4,CASSQDHAGNNEKLFF,TGCGCCAGCAGCCAAGATCACGCGGGTAACAATGAAAAACTGTTTTTT
TRBV18,-,-,TRBJ1-5,CASSPSGDQPQHF,TGTGCCAGCTCCCCCTCGGGAGATCAGCCCCAGCATTTT
TRBV7-2,few,TRBD2,TRBJ2-7,CASSNSGGKTYEQYF,TGTGCCAGCAGCAACAGCGGGGGAAAAACCTACGAGCAGTACTTC
TRBV27,-,-,TRBJ1-5,CASSFSGTIQSQHF,TGTGCCAGCAGTTTTTCGGGTACTATCCAGTCCCAGCATTTT
TRBV9,-,-,TRBJ2-3,CASSLQGVADTQYF,TGTGCCAGCAGCCTACAGGGTGTCGCAGATACGCAGTATTTT
TRBV5-1,-,TRBD2,TRBJ2-3,CASSLEPSGGRGADTQYF,TGCGCCAGCAGCTTGGAGCCTAGCGGGGGCCGGGGCGCAGATACGCAGTATTTT
TRBV2,-,-,TRBJ2-1,CASTSLVDEQFF,TGTGCTTCGACTAGTTTGGTTGATGAGCAGTTCTTC
TRBV10-3,-,-,TRBJ2-1,CATLRGGGRDNEQFF,TGTGCCACCTTACGAGGGGGGGGCCGCGACAATGAGCAGTTCTTC
TRBV2,-,TRBD1,TRBJ1-4,CASRDRVEKLFF,TGTGCCAGCAGGGACAGGGTTGAAAAACTGTTTTTT